This T cell receptor (beta chain) stems from a study of metastatic and nonmetastatic thyroid tumors. The CDR3 extends over 16 amino acids. Germline trimming cut 6 bases from V and 6 bases from J; bases unmatched to any gene: 9. Until they underwent thyroid surgery, no patient had received any treatment. Original analysis: What underpinned the distant-metastasis classifier for papillary thyroid cancer was the set of CDR3 differences across clinicopathological groups. TCRdb recomputed clones from the PCR reads via MiXCR. Clone size and V and J calls follow TCRdb, not the original study. The sample yields more than 15,000 clones, roughly 32% seen once. This clone was counted a few times.

Sequences were obtained from tumor tissue. The chain couples TRBV12-3 or TRBV12-4 to TRBJ2-2; 11 positions match TRBD2. This TCR was recovered from a female donor with papillary thyroid cancer or a benign thyroid nodule (not recorded which). Some clones in this sample may be carry-over from other donors' samples. The CDR3 reads CASSPGLAGIAGELFF. For the CDR3, the DNA is TGTGCCAGCAGCCCCGGACTAGCGGGTATCGCCGGGGAGCTGTTTTTT.